Listed here are 23 T cell receptor beta chains from one sample, sequenced in a study of patients and donors after allogeneic stem cell transplantation. TCRdb re-derived calls from the RT-PCR reads in MiXCR, one entry per CDR3 protein. Of fewer than 95,000 distinct CDR3 sequences listed, 4.5% to 5% are singletons. Material: blood, either unsorted or a sorted T cell fraction (not recorded which). These receptors all come from a human donor who was either an allogeneic HSCT recipient or a stem cell or donor lymphocyte infusion donor (not recorded which). It is not recorded whose cells these are; they may come from a transplant donor.

There are many counts of this clonotype. CDR3: CASSLARPERVSTDTQYF. The CDR3 DNA is TGCGCCAGCAGCTTGGCCCGTCCGGAGAGAGTCAGCACAGATACGCAGTATTTT. The chain employs TRBV5-1 and TRBJ2-3; no clear D gene. V was pared by 0 bases and J by 0 bases, with 17 bases between. The CDR3 totals 18 residues. Germline V gives CDR1 SGHRS, CDR2 YFSETQ.

This clonotype has a count of ten or more. The gene calls are TRBV5-5 and TRBJ1-5; D call uncertain. This CDR3 spans 14 amino acids. The germline V and J ends were trimmed by 1 base and 0 bases, with 5 bases remaining between them. The germline CDR1 and CDR2 sequences are SGHKS and YYEKEE (reference sequence). In DNA, the CDR3 is TGTGCCAGCAGCTTGATCAGTAGCAATCAGCCCCAGCATTTT. This sequence encodes CASSLISSNQPQHF.

This clonotype was seen repeatedly, ten times or more. The rearrangement joins TRBV28 to TRBJ2-1; D ambiguous. The CDR3 loop spans 15 amino acids. From germline, CDR1 is MDHEN and CDR2 SYDVKM. V lost 6 bases and J 7 bases, leaving 19 bases between the germline ends. The CDR3 DNA reads TGTGCCAGCAGGATCCTCGGAACAAGTGGGAATGAGCAGTTCTTC. Its translation: CASRILGTSGNEQFF.

This clonotype showed up many times. The V call is TRBV5-8, the J call TRBJ2-2; unclear D gene. CDR3 length: 17 residues. The V gene lost 0 bases and the J gene lost 5 bases, with 17 bases spanning the gap. Per the germline V gene, CDR1 is SGHTS and CDR2 is YDEGEE. DNA for the CDR3: TGTGCCAGCAGCTTGGGTAATATGGCAGGTCCAACCGGGGAGCTGTTTTTT. Its translation: CASSLGNMAGPTGELFF.

There are many counts of this clonotype. The chain couples TRBV29-1 to TRBJ1-2; D not certain. This CDR3 region has 11 residues. Trimming stripped 8 bases from V and 2 bases from J, with 9 bases between. CDR1 SQVTM and CDR2 ANQGSEA come from the germline V gene. The chain's CDR3 is CSTEENYGYTF. The CDR3 DNA follows: TGCAGCACCGAGGAAAACTATGGCTACACCTTC.

The chain combines TRBV14 with TRBJ1-6, with D maybe TRBD1 (5 bases). This CDR3 has 14 amino acids. The germline V gene encodes CDR1 SGHDN and CDR2 FVKESK. The V end was cut by 1 base, the J end by 6 bases, with 7 bases between. The CDR3 loop is CASSQGQLNSPLHF. The CDR3 region has the DNA TGTGCCAGCAGCCAAGGACAGCTTAATTCACCCCTCCACTTT. The full variable domain, rest sourced from reference TRBV14 and TRBJ1-6, is EAGVTQFPSHSVIEKGQTVTLRCDPISGHDNLYWYRRVMGKEIKFLLHFVKESKQDESGMPNNRFLAERTGGTYSTLKVQPAELEDSGVYFCASSQGQLNSPLHFGNGTRLTVT.

The J gene is TRBJ1-2, the V gene TRBV30; a possible D gene is TRBD1 (5 bases). Trimming shortened V by 0 bases and J by 4 bases, and 15 bases separated the two germline ends. CDR3 length: 15 residues. CDR1 is GTSNPN and CDR2 is SVGIG in the germline V gene (reference sequence). Here the CDR3 DNA reads TGTGCCTGGAGTGTATGGGGCAGGGAACTCTATGGCTACACCTTC. Its protein is CAWSVWGRELYGYTF.

This clonotype was detected a few times. This chain joins TRBV10-1 and TRBJ1-1; D remains unclear. This CDR3 has 13 residues. V lost 4 bases and J 1 base, leaving 7 bases between the germline ends. Germline CDR1 is WNHNN and CDR2 is SYGVQD (reference sequence). CDR3 residues: CASSGNRNTEAFF. The CDR3 DNA is TGCGCCAGCAGTGGAAACAGGAACACTGAAGCTTTCTTT.

Many counts were recorded for this clonotype. The V call is TRBV27, the J call TRBJ1-1; D gene uncertain. The germline V gene encodes CDR1 MNHEY and CDR2 SMNVEV (reference sequence). V lost 3 bases to trimming and J lost 0 bases, with 5 bases between them. CDR3 length: 13 amino acids. Here the CDR3 DNA reads TGTGCCAGCAGTTTTAACATGAACACTGAAGCTTTCTTT. Translating gives CASSFNMNTEAFF.

This clonotype was found many times. The chain employs TRBV20-1 and TRBJ2-7; D perhaps matches TRBD2 (6 bases). The V and J ends lost 3 bases and 3 bases respectively, with 9 bases between them. The germline gives CDR1 DFQATT, CDR2 SNEGSKA (reference sequence). This CDR3 comprises 12 residues. CDR3 sequence: CSASGSFYEQYF. CDR3 DNA sequence: TGCAGTGCTAGCGGGAGTTTCTACGAGCAGTACTTC.

Ten or more counts support this clonotype. J is TRBJ2-7 and V is TRBV28; the D is unclear. The V gene's germline CDR1 is MDHEN and CDR2 SYDVKM. With 6 bases removed from V and 0 bases from J, the gap between germline ends came to 18 bases. CDR3 size: 16 residues. The CDR3 sequence is CASRYYARDGSYEQYF. DNA for the CDR3: TGTGCCAGCAGGTATTACGCTCGAGACGGCTCCTACGAGCAGTACTTC.

The CDR3 coding sequence is TGTGCCAGCAGCCCCCACGCGTGGCGGGAGATCGCCTACGAGCAGTACTTC. This gives the protein CASSPHAWREIAYEQYF. This chain connects TRBV7-2 to TRBJ2-7, with TRBD2 matching over 7 bases. The length of the CDR3 is 17 residues. V trimming: 5 bases; J trimming: 2 bases; junction bases outside the gene matches: 15. Germline lookup yields CDR1 SGHTA and CDR2 FQGNSA.

This clonotype has ten or more counts. The rearrangement links TRBV11-1 to TRBJ2-7; D not certain. From germline, CDR1 is SGHAT and CDR2 FQDESV (reference sequence). CDR3 length: 18 residues. Trimming took off 5 bases at V and 0 bases at J, with 23 bases between the two ends. The CDR3 is CASSQDRLGGYSSYEQYF. CDR3 sequence (DNA): TGTGCCAGCAGCCAAGATAGGTTGGGCGGATATTCCTCCTACGAGCAGTACTTC.

The rearrangement links TRBV3-1 to TRBJ1-2; D not certain. This CDR3 spans 16 amino acids. CDR1 and CDR2 from the germline V gene are LGHDT and YNNKEL (reference sequence). Trimming took off 0 bases at V and 5 bases at J, with 16 bases between the two ends. The CDR3 here is CASSQEALQCTYGYTF. The CDR3 DNA reads as TGTGCCAGCAGCCAAGAGGCGTTACAGTGTACTTATGGCTACACCTTC.

This clonotype was picked up many times. The rearrangement links TRBV20-1 to TRBJ2-3, with TRBD1 matching over 7 bases. The CDR3 loop spans 13 amino acids. The V segment lost 4 bases and the J segment 2 bases; nucleotides outside the gene matches: 3. Looked up from germline, CDR1 is DFQATT and CDR2 is SNEGSKA (reference sequence). The CDR3 region is CSAKDRNTDTQYF. In DNA form, the CDR3 reads TGCAGTGCTAAGGACAGGAACACAGATACGCAGTATTTT.

This clonotype was seen repeatedly, ten times or more. The chain is built from TRBV9 and TRBJ2-2; D perhaps matches TRBD1 (5 bases). V was shortened by 6 bases and J by 2 bases, with 11 bases between the two germline ends. The CDR3 spans 14 residues. CDR1 is SGDLS, CDR2 YYNGEE, per germline. The CDR3 sequence is CASNLGVNTGELFF. The CDR3 coding sequence is TGTGCCAGCAACTTAGGGGTTAACACCGGGGAGCTGTTTTTT.

This clonotype is medium-sized within its sample. The chain uses TRBV24-1 and TRBJ2-1, with 10 bases lining up with TRBD2. The V gene end was trimmed by 2 bases and the J gene end by 4 bases; junction bases not matched to a gene: 10. This CDR3 comprises 18 residues. Germline lookup yields CDR1 KGHDR and CDR2 SFDVKD. The CDR3 DNA reads as TGTGCCACCAGTGATTCGCGATCGGCTAGCGGGGGATACAATGAGCAGTTCTTC. Residues: CATSDSRSASGGYNEQFF.

This clonotype has just a few counts. This chain connects TRBV6-2 or TRBV6-3 to TRBJ1-5; maybe TRBD1 (5 bases). The CDR3 sequence is 16 residues long. V was cut by 0 bases and J by 9 bases, with 18 bases left in between. Per the germline V gene, CDR1 is MNHEY and CDR2 is SVGEGT. The CDR3 sequence: CASSYSGPSFGGPQHF. In DNA form, the CDR3 reads TGTGCCAGCAGTTACTCGGGACCCTCCTTTGGGGGGCCCCAGCATTTT.

The chain joins TRBV20-1 to TRBJ1-2, with D tentatively TRBD1 (6 bases). This CDR3 is built from 12 residues. Germline V gives CDR1 DFQATT, CDR2 SNEGSKA (reference sequence). V was cut by 3 bases and J by 2 bases, with 7 bases left in between. CDR3 sequence reads: CSASGQNYGYTF. The CDR3 region has the DNA TGCAGTGCTAGCGGACAGAACTATGGCTACACCTTC.

The chain joins TRBV9 to TRBJ1-4; D is uncertain. This CDR3 is 14 amino acids long. Germline V gene sequence: CDR1 SGDLS, CDR2 YYNGEE. V lost 6 bases and J 8 bases, leaving 17 bases between the germline ends. This CDR3 reads CASTPGVTKEKLFF. In DNA form, the CDR3 reads TGTGCCAGCACCCCAGGCGTAACAAAAGAAAAACTGTTTTTT.

This clonotype has more than one count but fewer than ten. The genes are TRBV7-2 and TRBJ2-2, with 10 bases lining up with TRBD2. After removal of 7 bases from V and 5 bases from J, the junction contained 10 bases not matched to a gene. CDR3 length: 16 amino acids. CDR1 and CDR2 (germline): SGHTA, FQGNSA. DNA of the CDR3: TGTGCCAGCACCAAGGGTGGTAGCGGGGGGACCGGGGAGCTGTTTTTT. Translating gives CASTKGGSGGTGELFF.

This clonotype was counted between two and nine times. The chain links TRBV5-5 to TRBJ2-3; D is undetermined. The CDR3 has 13 amino acids. V lost 4 bases and J 2 bases, leaving 8 bases between the germline ends. From germline, CDR1 is SGHKS and CDR2 YYEKEE (reference sequence). The CDR3 is CASSLEYTDTQYF. The DNA of the CDR3 is TGTGCCAGCAGCCTCGAATACACAGATACGCAGTATTTT.

This clonotype was seen ten or more times. This rearrangement joins TRBV4-1 to TRBJ2-1; tentatively, D is TRBD1 (6 bases). This CDR3 has 15 amino acids. Germline-derived CDR1 and CDR2 are MGHRA and YSYEKL. The V end lost 1 base, the J end lost 6 bases, and 13 bases lay between the germline ends. CDR3 loop: CASSQGWAGVNEQFF. CDR3 sequence (DNA): TGCGCCAGCAGCCAAGGTTGGGCAGGGGTCAATGAGCAGTTCTTC.